This T cell receptor beta chain originates from a study of regulatory dendritic cells for organ transplantation. Clones were read by immunoSEQ multiplex PCR, and TCRdb kept only the in-frame ones, dropping some. In the table there are 28,000 or so clones, roughly 80% of which are singletons. Sample: naive CD4+ T cells from blood. Subset of the sample: CD45RA+ naive T cells. The origin of this receptor is a human donor in good health.

CDR3 amino acids: CASSGTAWGDTEAFF. CDR3 nucleotide sequence: TGCGCCAGCAGCGGGACAGCCTGGGGGGACACTGAAGCTTTCTTT. The rearrangement joins TRBV4-1 to TRBJ1-1, with TRBD1 matching over 7 bases. Germline V gene data show CDR1 as MGHRA and CDR2 as YSYEKL. V lost 5 bases to trimming and J lost 3 bases; unmatched junction nucleotides: 9. The CDR3 runs to 15 residues.